What follows are 25 T cell receptor beta chains derived from one specimen sequenced in a study of T cells in Graves' hyperthyroidism and ophthalmopathy. TCR beta CDR3 sequences were amplified from RNA transcripts. Carried out on the TCR CDR3, a first-round RT-PCR used the HTBI primer set. A single record per CDR3 protein comes from TCRdb applying MiXCR to the multiplex PCR reads. The table records under 650,000 distinct CDR3 sequences, roughly 16% of them present only once. Sequencing was performed on blood. The receptors originated from a woman in her 30s with Graves' hyperthyroidism.

The J gene is TRBJ2-5, the V gene TRBV10-3; D might be TRBD2 (6 bases). CDR1 is ENHRY, CDR2 SYGVKD, per germline. This CDR3 region has 14 residues. Between the trimmed V and J ends, which lost 4 bases and 1 base, there was a span of 10 bases. The CDR3 sequence: CAISASRGQETQYF. The CDR3 DNA sequence: TGTGCCATCAGTGCGTCGCGGGGCCAAGAGACCCAGTACTTC.

Note on this clonotype: This may come from a read error, since a much larger clone is one base off. The chain has TRBV7-2 and TRBJ2-5; 7 bases match TRBD2. Trimming took 1 base from V and 0 from J; bases not matched to a gene: 8. The CDR3 consists of 17 residues. The germline V gene encodes CDR1 SGHTA and CDR2 FQGNSA. CDR3 amino acids: CASSLVRPSGDQETQYF. In nucleotides, the CDR3 is TGTGCCAGCAGCTTAGTAAGGCCCAGCGGGGACCAAGAGACCCAGTACTTC.

This clonotype occurred many times. The V gene is TRBV2, the J gene TRBJ2-1, with TRBD2 matching 12 bases. After removal of 7 bases from V and 3 bases from J, the junction contained 4 bases not matched to a gene. This CDR3 spans 15 amino acids. Germline CDR1 SNHLY, CDR2 FYNNEI. CDR3 region: CASTSGRAGYNEQFF. The CDR3 nucleotides read TGTGCCAGCACTAGCGGGAGGGCCGGCTACAATGAGCAGTTCTTC.

The chain is built from TRBV7-3 and TRBJ2-6; no definite D call. Germline V gene lookup returns CDR1 SGHTA and CDR2 FQGTGA. Trimming removed 0 bases at V and 0 bases at J, with 9 bases between. There are 17 residues in the CDR3. The CDR3 is CASSLTGTLSGANVLTF. The CDR3 DNA reads as TGTGCCAGCAGCTTAACGGGCACCCTCTCTGGGGCCAACGTCCTGACTTTC.

This clonotype was seen many times. The V gene is TRBV7-2, the J gene TRBJ2-5; 10 nucleotides match TRBD2. The CDR3 length is 15 residues. V shed 6 bases, J shed 5 bases, and the junction held 9 bases outside the gene matches. CDR1 and CDR2 (germline): SGHTA, FQGNSA. CDR3 DNA sequence: TGTGCCAGCAGAAATCGGTTAGCGGGAGGTGAGACCCAGTACTTC. Protein product: CASRNRLAGGETQYF. The full variable domain, in which reference TRBV7-2 and TRBJ2-5 provide the parts outside the CDR3, is GAGVSQSPSNKVTEKGKDVELRCDPISGHTALYWYRQSLGQGLEFLIYFQGNSAPDKSGLPSDRFSAERTGGSVSTLTIQRTQQEDSAVYLCASRNRLAGGETQYFGPGTRLLVL.

This clonotype was counted ten times or more. The chain carries TRBV28 and TRBJ2-1; D is undetermined. CDR3 length equals 14 residues. The germline V and J ends were trimmed by 1 base and 1 base, with 5 bases remaining between them. Germline assignment: CDR1 MDHEN and CDR2 SYDVKM. CDR3 in amino acids: CASSLSESYNEQFF. The CDR3 DNA sequence: TGTGCCAGCAGTTTATCCGAATCCTACAATGAGCAGTTCTTC.

At least ten counts were recorded for this clonotype. The chain has TRBV7-3 and TRBJ2-2, with unresolved D. Germline CDR1 and CDR2: SGHTA and FQGTGA. V was pared by 1 base and J by 1 base, with 10 bases between. The length of the CDR3 is 16 residues. The CDR3: CASSLMGALNTGELFF. The CDR3 nucleotides read TGTGCCAGCAGCTTAATGGGCGCCCTGAACACCGGGGAGCTGTTTTTT.

V is TRBV12-3 or TRBV12-4 and J is TRBJ2-1; D perhaps matches TRBD2 (6 bases). V was shortened by 6 bases and J by 3 bases, with 15 bases between the two germline ends. The CDR3 sequence is 15 residues long. Here the CDR3 reads CASSQDEAGYNEQFF. For the CDR3, the DNA is TGTGCCAGCAGCCAAGATGAAGCGGGCTACAATGAGCAGTTCTTC.

In its sample, this clonotype was seen a few times. The chain has TRBV9 and TRBJ2-2, with 11 bases matching TRBD2. The CDR3 has 17 amino acids. V lost 0 bases and J lost 5; bases outside the gene matches: 6. Looked up from germline, CDR1 is SGDLS and CDR2 is YYNGEE. CDR3 DNA sequence: TGTGCCAGCAGCGTAGTTCTGACTAGCGGGACAACCGGGGAGCTGTTTTTT. The encoded protein is CASSVVLTSGTTGELFF.

Many counts were recorded for this clonotype. This sequence joins TRBV6-1 and TRBJ1-2; 7 bases map to TRBD1. V was pared by 2 bases and J by 4 bases, with 10 bases of the junction left unmatched. Germline V lookup: CDR1 MNHNS, CDR2 SASEGT. This CDR3 is built from 16 residues. CDR3 DNA sequence: TGTGCCAGCAGTGAACCGGGACAGCCCCCTCCCTATGGCTACACCTTC. Encoded protein: CASSEPGQPPPYGYTF.

V is TRBV10-1 and J is TRBJ1-1, with D perhaps matching TRBD1 (6 bases). Per germline, CDR1 WNHNN and CDR2 SYGVQD (reference sequence). The CDR3 loop spans 19 amino acids. V was shortened by 5 bases and J by 4 bases, with 29 bases between the two germline ends. The CDR3 loop reads CASSPTQMNRDIDVTEAFF. Here the CDR3 DNA reads TGCGCCAGCAGTCCGACCCAGATGAACCGGGACATCGATGTCACTGAAGCTTTCTTT.

The chain is built from TRBV25-1 and TRBJ1-2; tentative D call: TRBD1 (6 bases). Deletions cut 5 bases from V and 7 bases from J, with 11 bases between. The CDR3 sequence is 12 residues long. CDR1 is MGHDK, CDR2 SYGVNS, per germline. The CDR3 coding sequence is TGTGCCAGCAGTCAGGGGTGGAGTGGCTACACCTTC. Translated: CASSQGWSGYTF.

This clonotype was counted ten times or more. The chain has TRBV11-2 and TRBJ2-1; the D gene is possibly TRBD2 (6 bases). Trimming left V 6 bases short and J 4 bases short, with 19 bases between. The CDR3 extends over 16 amino acids. Germline CDR1 and CDR2: SGHAT and FQNNGV. In DNA, the CDR3 is TGTGCCAGCAGTTCCATGGCTGCTAGCGAGTACAATGAGCAGTTCTTC. As protein: CASSSMAASEYNEQFF. Full variable domain (rest looked up from reference TRBV11-2 and TRBJ2-1): EAGVAQSPRYKIIEKRQSVAFWCNPISGHATLYWYQQILGQGPKLLIQFQNNGVVDDSQLPKDRFSAERLKGVDSTLKIQPAKLEDSAVYLCASSSMAASEYNEQFFGPGTRLTVL.

This clonotype was found many times. V and J are TRBV10-3 and TRBJ2-3; TRBD1 might be the D (5 bases). With 6 bases removed from V and 3 bases from J, the gap between germline ends came to 13 bases. This CDR3 contains 14 residues. Germline CDR1 and CDR2: ENHRY and SYGVKD. CDR3 coding DNA: TGTGCCATCAGCGCCTTAAGGGGAACAGATACGCAGTATTTT. As protein: CAISALRGTDTQYF.

This clonotype was detected ten times or more. The chain employs TRBV6-2 or TRBV6-3 and TRBJ2-3; TRBD1 matches at 7 bases. Germline V CDR1 and CDR2: MNHEY, SVGEGT. The trim removed 6 bases at V and 0 bases at J, leaving 9 bases unmatched. The CDR3 extends over 16 amino acids. The CDR3 DNA is TGTGCCAGCAGCCCTATTGGGACAGCTAGCACAGATACGCAGTATTTT. Translating gives CASSPIGTASTDTQYF.

This clonotype was observed many times. This CDR3 reads CAIKQGDEAFF. CDR3 DNA sequence: TGTGCCATCAAACAGGGGGATGAAGCTTTCTTT. The rearrangement joins TRBV10-3 to TRBJ1-1; 8 bases fit TRBD1. Germline assignment: CDR1 ENHRY and CDR2 SYGVKD. Trimming took 7 bases from V and 7 from J; bases not matched to a gene: 2. The CDR3 covers 11 residues.

There are many counts of this clonotype. The V gene is TRBV9, the J gene TRBJ1-2; 10 bases fit TRBD1. The CDR3 is 15 amino acids. Unmatched junction bases numbered 5, after V lost 0 bases and J lost 6 bases. Germline assignment: CDR1 SGDLS and CDR2 YYNGEE. The CDR3 region is CASSVDPGQGNGYTF. The CDR3 DNA sequence: TGTGCCAGCAGCGTAGACCCGGGACAGGGGAATGGCTACACCTTC.

The chain combines TRBV4-2 with TRBJ1-1; 11 bases map to TRBD1. The V and J ends lost 4 bases and 1 base, in that order; junction bases with no gene match: 5. The CDR3 contains 16 residues. Germline CDR1 LGHNA, CDR2 YNFKEQ. CDR3 sequence (DNA): TGTGCCAGCAGCCGATCGGACAGGGGGCAGAACACTGAAGCTTTCTTT. Translating gives CASSRSDRGQNTEAFF.

There are many counts of this clonotype. The V and J genes are TRBV20-1 and TRBJ2-7, with 8 nucleotides matching TRBD2. V gave up 4 bases and J gave up 3 bases; unmatched junction bases: 8. Germline CDR1 reads DFQATT; CDR2 reads SNEGSKA (reference sequence). This CDR3 region has 14 residues. The CDR3 DNA is TGCAGTGCTAACGGGAGGGCCTACGGCTACGAGCAGTACTTC. Amino acid sequence: CSANGRAYGYEQYF.

The CDR3 sequence: CASSAAGTGTYEQYF. The CDR3, as DNA: TGTGCCAGTAGTGCGGCCGGGACGGGAACCTACGAGCAGTACTTC. This chain uses TRBV19 with TRBJ2-7; D may correspond to TRBD1 or TRBD2 (5 bases each). The CDR3 is made up of 15 amino acids. Germline V gives CDR1 LNHDA, CDR2 SQIVND (reference sequence). V lost 5 bases, J lost 2 bases, and 16 bases lay in between.

At least ten counts were recorded for this clonotype. The chain uses TRBV12-3 or TRBV12-4 and TRBJ1-4, with D tentatively TRBD1 (6 bases). There are 14 residues in the CDR3. The V and J ends lost 2 bases and 7 bases respectively, with 11 bases between them. The CDR3 protein is CASSLRGGGEKLFF. Here the CDR3 DNA reads TGTGCCAGCAGTTTACGAGGGGGAGGTGAAAAACTGTTTTTT.

This clonotype was recorded at least ten times. The chain couples TRBV15 to TRBJ2-1, with D maybe TRBD2 (7 bases). V shed 0 bases and J shed 4 bases, with 13 bases lying between them. Germline V gene lookup returns CDR1 LNHNV and CDR2 YYDKDF (reference sequence). The CDR3 contains 16 residues. This CDR3 reads CATSRDAGAPYNEQFF. The CDR3 DNA follows: TGTGCCACCAGCAGAGATGCGGGGGCCCCGTACAATGAGCAGTTCTTC.

CDR3 sequence: CASTGTGGYGYTF. CDR3 bases: TGTGCCAGCACCGGGACAGGAGGGTATGGCTACACCTTC. The chain couples TRBV9 to TRBJ1-2; 8 nucleotides match TRBD1. Germline CDR1 is SGDLS and CDR2 is YYNGEE. The CDR3 length is 13 residues. V gave up 6 bases and J gave up 5 bases; unmatched junction bases: 6.

This clonotype was seen many times. The rearrangement links TRBV2 to TRBJ2-7; a possible D gene is TRBD2 (7 bases). V was trimmed by 1 base and J by 0 bases, leaving 10 bases between them. Germline assignment: CDR1 SNHLY and CDR2 FYNNEI. This CDR3 has 15 amino acids. CDR3 in DNA: TGTGCCAGCAGTGAAGGAGCGGGACACTCCTACGAGCAGTACTTC. Translation: CASSEGAGHSYEQYF.

This clonotype was found many times. The chain is built from TRBV20-1 and TRBJ2-1; D might be TRBD1 or TRBD2, each matching 5 bases. The germline gives CDR1 DFQATT, CDR2 SNEGSKA (reference sequence). V lost 5 bases and J 0 bases, leaving 14 bases between the germline ends. This CDR3 comprises 15 residues. In DNA, the CDR3 is TGCAGTGCTCCCGAGGGGCGGATCTCCTACAATGAGCAGTTCTTC. Translation gives CSAPEGRISYNEQFF.